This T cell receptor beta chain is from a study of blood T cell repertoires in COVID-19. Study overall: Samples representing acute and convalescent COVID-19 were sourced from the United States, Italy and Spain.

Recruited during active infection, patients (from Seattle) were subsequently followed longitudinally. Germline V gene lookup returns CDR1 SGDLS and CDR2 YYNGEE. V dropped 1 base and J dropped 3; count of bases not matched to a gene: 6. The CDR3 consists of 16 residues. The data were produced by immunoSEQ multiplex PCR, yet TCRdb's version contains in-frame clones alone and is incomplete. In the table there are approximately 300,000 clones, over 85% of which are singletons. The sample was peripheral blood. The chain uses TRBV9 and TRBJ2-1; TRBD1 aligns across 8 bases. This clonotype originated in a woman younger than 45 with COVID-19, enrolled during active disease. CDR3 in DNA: TGTGCCAGCAGCGTACCCCGGACAGGGATCTACAATGAGCAGTTCTTC. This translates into CASSVPRTGIYNEQFF.